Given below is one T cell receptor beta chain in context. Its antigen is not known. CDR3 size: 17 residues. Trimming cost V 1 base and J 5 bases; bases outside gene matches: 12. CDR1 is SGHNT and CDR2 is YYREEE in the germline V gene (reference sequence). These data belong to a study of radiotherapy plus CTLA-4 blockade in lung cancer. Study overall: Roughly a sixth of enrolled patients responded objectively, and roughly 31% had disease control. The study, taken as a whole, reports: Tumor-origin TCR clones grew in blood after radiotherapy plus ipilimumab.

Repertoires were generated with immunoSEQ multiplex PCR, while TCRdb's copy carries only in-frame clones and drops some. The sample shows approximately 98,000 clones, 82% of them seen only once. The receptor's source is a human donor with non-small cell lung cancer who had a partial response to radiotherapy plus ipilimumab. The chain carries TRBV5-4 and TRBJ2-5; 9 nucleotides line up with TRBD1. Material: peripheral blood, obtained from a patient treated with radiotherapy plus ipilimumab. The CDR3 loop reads CASSLRTGERIRETQYF. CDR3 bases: TGTGCCAGCAGCTTGCGGACAGGGGAGAGGATTAGGGAGACCCAGTACTTC. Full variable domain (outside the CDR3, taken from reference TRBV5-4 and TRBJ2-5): ETGVTQSPTHLIKTRGQQVTLRCSSQSGHNTVSWYQQALGQGPQFIFQYYREEENGRGNFPPRFSGLQFPNYSSELNVNALELDDSALYLCASSLRTGERIRETQYFGPGTRLLVL.